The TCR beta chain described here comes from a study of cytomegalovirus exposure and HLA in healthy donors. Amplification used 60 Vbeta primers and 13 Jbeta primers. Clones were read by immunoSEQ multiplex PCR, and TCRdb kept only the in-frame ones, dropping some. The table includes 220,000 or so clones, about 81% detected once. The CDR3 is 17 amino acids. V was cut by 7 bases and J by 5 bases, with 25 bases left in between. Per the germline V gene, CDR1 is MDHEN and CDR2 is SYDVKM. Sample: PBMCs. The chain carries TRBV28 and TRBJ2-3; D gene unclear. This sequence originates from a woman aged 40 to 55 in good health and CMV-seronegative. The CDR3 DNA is TGTGCCAGCACCTGGGTTGGCGGTTATGGCCCGGTAGATACGCAGTATTTT. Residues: CASTWVGGYGPVDTQYF.